This is a list of T cell receptor beta chains from one sample in a study of CD8 T cells in Susac syndrome. TCRdb reprocessed the immunoSEQ multiplex PCR reads with MiXCR, giving one entry per CDR3 protein. This table holds about 210,000 distinct CDR3 sequences, roughly 92% found once. The material sequenced was CD4+ T cells from PBMCs. All receptors come from a human donor in good health. CDR3s include the opening cysteine and the closing phenylalanine or tryptophan. Fields, in order: CDR3 length, V gene, clone size, J gene, D gene, CDR3 protein, CDR3 DNA. A D gene is named only where the DNA matches it firmly. Rows give clone size only sometimes, using once, few, many, or a class for an expanded clone.

15	TRBV19	.	TRBJ1-1	TRBD1	CASRLQQGLGTEAFF	TGTGCCAGTAGACTACAACAGGGGCTCGGCACTGAAGCTTTCTTT
16	TRBV7-9	.	TRBJ2-3	TRBD2	CASSPGLGRGSDTQYF	TGTGCCAGCAGCCCCGGACTAGGGAGAGGGTCAGATACGCAGTATTTT
16	TRBV9	.	TRBJ2-3	.	CASSVAGPWGTDTQYF	TGTGCCAGCAGCGTGGCGGGACCCTGGGGCACAGATACGCAGTATTTT
16	TRBV7-2	.	TRBJ2-3	TRBD2	CASSPGLAWGTDTQYF	TGTGCCAGCAGCCCGGGACTAGCGTGGGGCACAGATACGCAGTATTTT
14	TRBV28	.	TRBJ2-7	.	CASTGTPPRVEQYF	TGTGCCAGCACTGGGACTCCCCCCCGGGTCGAGCAGTACTTC
15	TRBV7-3	.	TRBJ2-3	TRBD2	CASSFMGLAGDTQYF	TGTGCCAGCAGCTTCATGGGACTAGCAGGAGATACGCAGTATTTT
15	TRBV29-1	.	TRBJ2-1	TRBD2	CSVPGLAGGHNEQFF	TGCAGCGTTCCTGGACTAGCGGGGGGGCACAATGAGCAGTTCTTC
15	TRBV7-3	.	TRBJ1-6	.	CASSFAGRHNSPLHF	TGTGCCAGCAGCTTCGCTGGACGGCATAATTCACCCCTCCACTTT
13	TRBV25-1	.	TRBJ2-7	TRBD2	CASSAWTSGEQYF	TGTGCCAGCAGTGCCTGGACTAGCGGCGAGCAGTACTTC
14	TRBV6-2/TRBV6-3	.	TRBJ1-3	.	CASSYGHSGNTIYF	TGTGCCAGCAGTTACGGGCACTCTGGAAACACCATATATTTT
14	TRBV7-9	.	TRBJ2-3	.	CASSPSNQADTQYF	TGTGCCAGCAGCCCGAGTAATCAGGCAGATACGCAGTATTTT
19	TRBV4-2	.	TRBJ2-1	.	CASSQKIGGHGGFYNEQFF	TGTGCCAGCAGCCAGAAGATCGGGGGGCACGGAGGTTTCTACAATGAGCAGTTCTTC
16	TRBV7-9	once	TRBJ1-2	.	CASSLSWSQENYGYTF	TGTGCCAGCAGCTTATCCTGGTCACAGGAGAACTATGGCTACACCTTC
15	TRBV4-1	.	TRBJ1-2	TRBD1	CASSLARTGAGGYTF	TGCGCCAGCAGCCTAGCTAGGACAGGGGCTGGTGGCTACACCTTC
14	TRBV6-6	once	TRBJ1-6	.	CASSYTAGNSPLHF	TGTGCCAGCAGTTATACAGCCGGAAATTCACCCCTCCACTTT
12	TRBV19	.	TRBJ1-2	.	CASSGANYGYTF	TGTGCCAGTAGTGGGGCTAACTATGGCTACACCTTC
15	TRBV9	once	TRBJ2-3	TRBD2	CASSVSSGSTDTQYF	TGTGCCAGCAGCGTAAGTAGCGGGAGCACAGATACGCAGTATTTT
16	TRBV10-2	.	TRBJ2-2	TRBD1	CASSESRGLNTGELFF	TGCGCCAGCAGTGAGTCCAGGGGGCTGAACACCGGGGAGCTGTTTTTT
14	TRBV27	.	TRBJ2-5	TRBD1	CASRPRDREKTQYF	TGTGCCAGCAGGCCCCGGGACAGGGAAAAGACCCAGTACTTC
14	TRBV19	.	TRBJ2-5	.	CASSITRQTETQYF	TGTGCCAGTAGTATAACCCGACAAACGGAGACCCAGTACTTC
16	TRBV9	.	TRBJ2-3	.	CASSVSPRTGTDTQYF	TGTGCCAGCAGCGTCTCACCTCGGACGGGAACAGATACGCAGTATTTT
15	TRBV12-3/TRBV12-4	once	TRBJ2-2	TRBD1	CASSFRQGDTGELFF	TGTGCCAGCAGTTTCCGACAGGGGGACACCGGGGAGCTGTTTTTT
16	TRBV5-1	.	TRBJ1-2	.	CASSFEGTIGSDGYTF	TGCGCCAGCAGCTTCGAGGGGACCATCGGGTCGGATGGCTACACCTTC
14	TRBV28	once	TRBJ1-3	.	CASSPISFGNTIYF	TGTGCCAGCAGTCCTATATCTTTTGGAAACACCATATATTTT
12	TRBV2	.	TRBJ2-5	.	CASSPYVETQYF	TGTGCCAGCAGCCCGTATGTGGAGACCCAGTACTTC
13	TRBV20-1	once	TRBJ1-2	TRBD1	CSAAGTGGFGYTF	TGCAGTGCGGCCGGGACAGGGGGTTTTGGCTACACCTTC
13	TRBV20-1	.	TRBJ1-2	TRBD1	CSARDQGANGYTF	TGCAGTGCTAGAGATCAGGGGGCAAATGGCTACACCTTC
11	TRBV29-1	.	TRBJ2-1	.	CSVATINEQFF	TGCAGCGTTGCGACGATTAATGAGCAGTTCTTC
15	TRBV2	once	TRBJ2-3	.	CASSSDRLSTDTQYF	TGTGCCAGCAGTTCTGACAGACTTAGCACAGATACGCAGTATTTT
13	TRBV30	once	TRBJ1-6	.	CAWTKTYNSPLHF	TGTGCCTGGACTAAGACCTATAATTCACCCCTCCACTTT
14	TRBV19	.	TRBJ2-1	TRBD2	CASSISGLLNEQFF	TGTGCCAGTAGTATATCGGGACTATTAAATGAGCAGTTCTTC
17	TRBV5-1	.	TRBJ1-1	TRBD1	CASSFGTGKIMNTEAFF	TGCGCCAGCAGCTTTGGGACAGGAAAAATCATGAACACTGAAGCTTTCTTT
13	TRBV5-8	.	TRBJ2-3	.	CASSSTHTDTQYF	TGTGCCAGCAGCTCGACTCACACAGATACGCAGTATTTT
15	TRBV7-2	.	TRBJ2-5	.	CASSLGTTSIETQYF	TGTGCCAGCAGCCTCGGGACGACCTCTATCGAGACCCAGTACTTC